These T cell receptor beta chains were read from a single sample in a study of OX40 agonist ivuxolimab in advanced cancers. TCRdb's copy holds only in-frame clones and misses some; the assay was immunoSEQ multiplex PCR. The table shows around 70,000 clones, with approximately 90% occurring only once. The sample consisted of CD4+ or CD8+ T cells sorted from blood, taken in a trial of the OX40 agonist ivuxolimab. The receptors derive from an adult with an advanced solid tumor such as melanoma, head and neck, liver or kidney cancer. The conserved cysteine and the conserved F or W are not part of the CDR3 here.

CDR3aa: ATSRDRGNGNTIY; v_gene: TRBV15
CDR3aa: ASCEQGAGSTEAF; v_gene: TRBV6-1
CDR3aa: ASSADRGSAGELF; v_gene: TRBV9
CDR3aa: ASSLSWGQGNIYEQY; v_gene: TRBV27
CDR3aa: ASSPGWGGPDGELF; v_gene: TRBV5-1
CDR3aa: ASSITELGGYGYT; v_gene: TRBV19
CDR3aa: ASSPGATYEQY; v_gene: TRBV7-9
CDR3aa: ASSAGVAGGHNEQF; v_gene: TRBV5-1
CDR3aa: ASSLGGNEQF; v_gene: TRBV27
CDR3aa: ASSLMTSGVHEQY; v_gene: TRBV5-1
CDR3aa: ASRLTLSSYNEQF; v_gene: TRBV27
CDR3aa: ASSLSWQGIGVYGYT; v_gene: TRBV27
CDR3aa: ASSFIEGGDYGYT; v_gene: TRBV7-8
CDR3aa: ASSERDEQF; v_gene: TRBV2
CDR3aa: ASEFGTGRTGELF; v_gene: TRBV19
CDR3aa: ASSQAWTSGSNEQF; v_gene: TRBV4-1
CDR3aa: ASSLGSPATNEKLF; v_gene: TRBV11-1
CDR3aa: ASSYSNLMNSPLH; v_gene: TRBV6-5
CDR3aa: ASNSGNYGYT; v_gene: TRBV19
CDR3aa: ASSIDGGTEAF; v_gene: TRBV5-4
CDR3aa: ASRHGGGYDGYT; v_gene: TRBV19
CDR3aa: PGQGASSYNEQF; v_gene: TRBV28
CDR3aa: ASSRYSSPELQPQH; v_gene: TRBV18
CDR3aa: ASSLVPHEKLF; v_gene: TRBV7-8
CDR3aa: ASSLVAAILNEQF; v_gene: TRBV5-6
CDR3aa: ASIRGGAPGELF; v_gene: TRBV28
CDR3aa: ASSPGDGPYEQY; v_gene: TRBV6-6
CDR3aa: ASSLVGSEISTDTQY; v_gene: TRBV11-2
CDR3aa: ASSQDAGGLSGAGELF; v_gene: TRBV14
CDR3aa: ASNIQGGNTEAF; v_gene: TRBV7-2
CDR3aa: ASSIVVGKGGLNEQF; v_gene: TRBV19
CDR3aa: ASSLTDTQY; v_gene: TRBV28
CDR3aa: ASSQDQSSRLDTQY; v_gene: TRBV4-1
CDR3aa: ATGQANSYEQY; v_gene: TRBV6-5
CDR3aa: AARGSSGGTGELF; v_gene: TRBV2
CDR3aa: ASSYSGQGNYGYT; v_gene: TRBV6-5
CDR3aa: ASSVDGSGSAHDEQF; v_gene: TRBV9
CDR3aa: ASSFRTGVNTEAF; v_gene: TRBV19
CDR3aa: AISGTAGDYGYT; v_gene: TRBV10-3
CDR3aa: ASSLATGLAGGTYEQY; v_gene: TRBV5-8
CDR3aa: ASSWGQGASPLH; v_gene: TRBV28
CDR3aa: ASSFTTGGGGELF; v_gene: TRBV5-1
CDR3aa: ASSMGAGEKLF; v_gene: TRBV5-1
CDR3aa: ASSWTGASSGNTIY; v_gene: TRBV6-5
CDR3aa: ASSLGRGLSYEQY; v_gene: TRBV5-1
CDR3aa: ASRLGGKVSNEQF; v_gene: TRBV6-5
CDR3aa: ASSAPGQPNYGYT; v_gene: TRBV19
CDR3aa: ASSLYQGQGYNEQF; v_gene: TRBV7-9
CDR3aa: ASNLDRRGTGEQY; v_gene: TRBV5-1
CDR3aa: ASSSDSQPNEKLF; v_gene: TRBV11-2
CDR3aa: ASSYRSPGPTEAF; v_gene: TRBV6-6
CDR3aa: ASSFPKGTVGQPQH; v_gene: TRBV28
CDR3aa: ASRQGGTDTQY; v_gene: TRBV7-3
CDR3aa: ASSLGVGNANEKLF; v_gene: TRBV7-8
CDR3aa: SASRDLQY; v_gene: TRBV20-1
CDR3aa: ASSLTWSQPQH; v_gene: TRBV5-6
CDR3aa: ASSQMDSAYEQY; v_gene: TRBV7-2
CDR3aa: SASPPVGYT; v_gene: TRBV20-1
CDR3aa: ASRNTGKAF; v_gene: TRBV7-8
CDR3aa: ASSPGLELF; v_gene: TRBV5-1